Shown below are 3 T cell receptor beta chains from a single sample sequenced in a study of graft-versus-host responses after intestinal transplantation. No cognate antigen is known for these TCRs. The protocol was immunoSEQ multiplex PCR, while the TCRdb copy is restricted to in-frame clones and leaves out a portion. The sample records 75,000 to 95,000 clones, roughly 91% being singletons. The sample was unstimulated CD8+ T cells sorted from spleen or lymph node cells, taken before intestinal transplant. The receptor set was obtained from a human donor who received an intestinal transplant.

The rearrangement links TRBV19 to TRBJ1-3; D not resolved. In germline, CDR1 is LNHDA, CDR2 SQIVND (reference sequence). Trimming removed 3 bases from V and 4 bases from J, with 10 bases in between. The CDR3 sequence is 14 residues long. The CDR3 reads CASSIVNKGNTIYF. As DNA, the CDR3 is TGTGCCAGTAGTATCGTCAACAAAGGAAACACCATATATTTT.

CDR3 in amino acids: CASSQGRGTGVQAYEQYF. The CDR3 DNA follows: TGCGCCAGCAGCCAAGGGCGGGGGACGGGGGTCCAGGCCTACGAGCAGTACTTC. The chain uses TRBV4-3 and TRBJ2-7; 7 nucleotides line up with TRBD2. CDR1 LGHNA and CDR2 YSLEER come from the germline V gene. The CDR3 length is 18 residues. J gave up 2 bases and V 1 base, and 14 bases lay outside the gene matches.

The chain couples TRBV9 to TRBJ1-2; 9 bases agree with TRBD1. The J segment lost 8 bases and the V segment lost 3 bases, leaving 23 bases of the junction unmatched. The CDR3 consists of 19 residues. Germline V lookup: CDR1 SGDLS, CDR2 YYNGEE. The CDR3 DNA is TGTGCCAGCAGCGATTTCACCCTACAGGGACAGGGTTATTTGGGGGGCTACACCTTC. Amino acid sequence: CASSDFTLQGQGYLGGYTF. The entire variable domain, with the rest obtained from reference TRBV9 and TRBJ1-2, is as follows: DSGVTQTPKHLITATGQRVTLRCSPRSGDLSVYWYQQSLDQGLQFLIQYYNGEERAKGNILERFSAQQFPDLHSELNLSSLELGDSALYFCASSDFTLQGQGYLGGYTFGSGTRLTVV.